The clone carrying this TCR delta chain was counted between two and nine times. Its antigen remains unidentified. The data stem from a study of Vδ1+ human thymocytes. Trimming at V came to 5 bases and at J to 2 bases, leaving 12 bases not matched to a gene. The CDR3 is made up of 16 amino acids. CDR1 GEAIGNYY and CDR2 EKD come from the germline V gene. Vdelta1+ thymocyte sorts reached between about 97% and 99.6% purity. Study-wide findings and caveats: Bulk repertoire data may be misinterpreted because of unexpected Vdelta2 sequences. Highly polyclonal TRG and TRD repertoires with Gaussian CDR3 length distributions appeared in thymus. Despite high sort purity, roughly 19% of thymic T cell receptor delta sequences were Vdelta2.

The template was reverse-transcribed extracted RNA. Multiplex PCR used pooled V-gene forward primers and a constant-region reverse primer to amplify CDR3s. TCRdb fed the multiplex PCR reads to CATT. The profile shows some 55,000 delta-chain clones, roughly 15% of them singletons. Material: Vdelta1+ gamma-delta thymocytes from the thymus. Subset of the sample: FACS-sorted CD3+ TCRalphabeta- TCRVdelta1+ TCRVdelta2- thymocytes. V is TRDV2 and J is TRDJ1; 8 bases fit TRDD3. This clonotype originated in a boy younger than two who had congenital heart surgery. The CDR3 nucleotides are TGTGCCTGTGGTCAGCTTGGGTTGGGGGATACCGATAAACTCATCTTT. Translating it yields CACGQLGLGDTDKLIF.